The rows below give T cell receptor beta chains drawn from one sample of a study of blood T cell repertoires in COVID-19. Only in-frame clones appear in the TCRdb table, and some are missing; sequencing was by immunoSEQ multiplex PCR. The data show a few hundred thousand clones, with more than 70% seen just once and around 1.3% held by the top ten. The sequenced sample was PBMCs or T cells enriched from blood (not recorded which). The receptors stem from a young man who had recovered from COVID-19. The CDR3 runs from the conserved cysteine through the conserved F or W. D genes are given only for firm matches. For some rows the clone size is stated as once, few or many, or as a class when expanded; others skip it.

D | J | size | V | DNA | CDR3
. | TRBJ1-1 | . | TRBV3-1/TRBV3-2 | TGTGCCAGCAGCCAAGAGGGTGCTAGAACTGAAGCTTTCTTT | CASSQEGARTEAFF
. | TRBJ1-4 | . | TRBV18 | TGTGCCAGCTCCCATAGTGCAACTAATGAAAAACTGTTTTTT | CASSHSATNEKLFF
. | TRBJ1-1 | . | TRBV15 | TGTGCCACCAGCGCCTCTGGTGAGACTGAAGCTTTCTTT | CATSASGETEAFF
. | TRBJ1-4 | . | TRBV9 | TGTGCCAGCAGCGTGCAGGGGTATAATGAAAAACTGTTTTTT | CASSVQGYNEKLFF
. | TRBJ1-6 | . | TRBV6-6 | TGTGCCAGCAGTTATACAGGACAGAATAATTCACCCCTCCACTTT | CASSYTGQNNSPLHF
. | TRBJ1-2 | . | TRBV4-3 | TGCGCCAGCAGCCAAGATGTCAGGGACTATGGCTACACCTTC | CASSQDVRDYGYTF
TRBD1 | TRBJ2-2 | . | TRBV4-1 | TGCGCCAGCAGCCAAGATAGGACAGGGGTCACCGGGGAGCTGTTTTTT | CASSQDRTGVTGELFF
. | TRBJ2-5 | . | TRBV28 | TGTGCCAGCAGTTTAACCAGAGCGCAAGAGACCCAGTACTTC | CASSLTRAQETQYF
. | TRBJ2-1 | . | TRBV7-2 | TGTGCCAGCAGCTTTTCGTCCGCGGGGGCGTACAATGAGCAGTTCTTC | CASSFSSAGAYNEQFF
TRBD2 | TRBJ2-2 | . | TRBV7-9 | TGTGCCAGCAGGCTAGCGGGGAGGAACACCGGGGAGCTGTTTTTT | CASRLAGRNTGELFF
. | TRBJ1-3 | once | TRBV12-3/TRBV12-4 | TGTGCCAGCAGCCCGACAGTTGGAAACACCATATATTTT | CASSPTVGNTIYF
. | TRBJ1-1 | . | TRBV19 | TGTGCCAGTACCAGGGTTGGGGACATGAACACTGAAGCTTTCTTT | CASTRVGDMNTEAFF
. | TRBJ2-7 | . | TRBV2 | TGTGCCAGCAGTAACGCGTTCTACGAGCAGTACTTC | CASSNAFYEQYF
TRBD2 | TRBJ2-2 | . | TRBV7-9 | TGTGCCAGCAGCTTATTCCAGCGGGGGCCCGGGGAGCTGTTTTTT | CASSLFQRGPGELFF
TRBD1 | TRBJ1-2 | once | TRBV6-5 | TGTGCCAGCACCCAATCGGGGACAGGGGCTTATGGCTACACCTTC | CASTQSGTGAYGYTF
. | TRBJ1-6 | . | TRBV18 | TGTGCCAGCTCACCAGTGGGGGCCGTCAGTAATTCACCCCTCCACTTT | CASSPVGAVSNSPLHF
TRBD1 | TRBJ1-2 | once | TRBV27 | TGTGCCAGCACTCCTACAGGGACAGTTTCCTATGGCTACACCTTC | CASTPTGTVSYGYTF
. | TRBJ2-1 | once | TRBV30 | TGTGCCTGGAGTGTAGGGGCCTACAATGAGCAGTTCTTC | CAWSVGAYNEQFF
. | TRBJ1-2 | . | TRBV29-1 | TGCAGCGTCAGGAGGGGCTCTAGTGGCTACACCTTC | CSVRRGSSGYTF
. | TRBJ1-4 | . | TRBV18 | TGTGCCAGCTCACCGGGCACAACTAATGAAAAACTGTTTTTT | CASSPGTTNEKLFF
. | TRBJ2-3 | . | TRBV4-3 | TGCGCCAGCAGCCAAGTTCCCTTCACAGATACGCAGTATTTT | CASSQVPFTDTQYF
TRBD1 | TRBJ1-6 | . | TRBV19 | TGTGCCAGTAGCCCACGGGGACAGGGCGCCTATAATTCACCCCTCCACTTT | CASSPRGQGAYNSPLHF
. | TRBJ2-1 | . | TRBV14 | TGTGCCAGCAGCCAATTGGGGCTAGCGCCACCCCATGAGCAGTTCTTC | CASSQLGLAPPHEQFF
. | TRBJ1-1 | . | TRBV27 | TGTGCCAGCAGTTCAACAGGGAGAGCTTTCTTT | CASSSTGRAFF
TRBD1 | TRBJ1-1 | . | TRBV6-1 | TGTGCCAGCAGTGAAAGGGGGCTGGGCACTGAAGCTTTCTTT | CASSERGLGTEAFF
. | TRBJ2-3 | many | TRBV10-3 | TGTGCCATCCAAAAGGAGGATACGCAGTATTTT | CAIQKEDTQYF
. | TRBJ1-3 | few | TRBV14 | TGTGCCAGCAGCCAAGATACTATAAGAAACACCATATATTTT | CASSQDTIRNTIYF
TRBD2 | TRBJ2-3 | . | TRBV5-1 | TGCGCCAGCAGCTTGGGCGGGGGGTTAGCAGATACGCAGTATTTT | CASSLGGGLADTQYF
TRBD1 | TRBJ1-2 | . | TRBV5-1 | TGCGCCAGCAGCCCGTTTCTAGGGACAGTCTATGGCTACACCTTC | CASSPFLGTVYGYTF
. | TRBJ1-4 | . | TRBV3-1/TRBV3-2 | TGTGCCAGCAGCCTCTGGCGTGGGGACTCTAATGAAAAACTGTTTTTT | CASSLWRGDSNEKLFF
. | TRBJ1-2 | . | TRBV10-3 | TGTGCCATCTTTACTCCGGGGGTGCGTGGCTACACCTTC | CAIFTPGVRGYTF
TRBD1 | TRBJ1-1 | . | TRBV7-3 | TGTGCCAGCAGTCAAGGACAGGGGACGGGAGAAGCTTTCTTT | CASSQGQGTGEAFF
TRBD1 | TRBJ2-7 | . | TRBV18 | TGTGCCAGCACTCACCGTCAGGACAGGGCGCTCTACGAGCAGTACTTC | CASTHRQDRALYEQYF
. | TRBJ2-7 | . | TRBV9 | TGTGCCAGCAGCGTAGGGGGCTTTCCGACCTACGAGCAGTACTTC | CASSVGGFPTYEQYF
. | TRBJ1-2 | . | TRBV27 | TGTGCCAGCAGTAGCGGGACGGGTGTCTATGGCTACACCTTC | CASSSGTGVYGYTF
TRBD2 | TRBJ2-1 | . | TRBV7-9 | TGTGCCAGCAGCTTACTAGCGGGCTACAATGAGCAGTTCTTC | CASSLLAGYNEQFF
TRBD1 | TRBJ2-7 | . | TRBV6-5 | TGTGCCAGCAGTTACTCGGACAGGGGGTTCGCCTACGAGCAGTACTTC | CASSYSDRGFAYEQYF
TRBD1 | TRBJ2-3 | . | TRBV19 | TGTGCCAGTAGTATAACAGGGGCCCAAGATACGCAGTATTTT | CASSITGAQDTQYF
. | TRBJ1-2 | once | TRBV6-1 | TGTGCCAGCAGTGACCTATACGGGACAAACGATAAAGTCTATGGCTACACCTTC | CASSDLYGTNDKVYGYTF
. | TRBJ1-5 | . | TRBV9 | TGTGCCAGCAGCGTAGGTCCGGATCAGCCCCAGCATTTT | CASSVGPDQPQHF
. | TRBJ2-6 | . | TRBV5-4 | TGTGCCAGCAGCTTGGGCTTTGGGGGGTCTGGGGCCAACGTCCTGACTTTC | CASSLGFGGSGANVLTF
TRBD2 | TRBJ2-2 | . | TRBV7-9 | TGTGCCAGCAGCTTATGGCCTAGCGGGGAACTGAACACCGGGGAGCTGTTTTTT | CASSLWPSGELNTGELFF
. | TRBJ1-5 | . | TRBV18 | TGTGCCAGCTCAGGGGACACAAATCAGCCCCAGCATTTT | CASSGDTNQPQHF
TRBD1 | TRBJ2-4 | . | TRBV4-1 | TGCGCCAGCAGCCAGCCGGGACAGGTAAACATTCAGTACTTC | CASSQPGQVNIQYF
. | TRBJ2-7 | . | TRBV7-9 | TGTGCCAGCAGCGCCGGGGTCATCTACGAGCAGTACTTC | CASSAGVIYEQYF
. | TRBJ1-2 | . | TRBV7-9 | TGTGCCAGCAGCCCTTCCGGACGGATGGGAGGGAATGGCTACACCTTC | CASSPSGRMGGNGYTF
. | TRBJ2-3 | . | TRBV2 | TGTGCCAGCGGCCAGGACAGAATCACAGATACGCAGTATTTT | CASGQDRITDTQYF
TRBD2 | TRBJ2-1 | . | TRBV10-3 | TGTGCCATCAGTGAGTTACTAGCGGGGTACAATCGTGAGCAGTTCTTC | CAISELLAGYNREQFF
. | TRBJ1-2 | . | TRBV29-1 | TGCAGCGTCGCTTCAACAGGGTACTATGGCTACACCTTC | CSVASTGYYGYTF
. | TRBJ1-2 | . | TRBV18 | TGTGCCAGCTCTGCGGACCAGGGGCATCGTGGCTACACCTTC | CASSADQGHRGYTF